This TCR beta chain appears in the sequencing data of a study of cytomegalovirus exposure and HLA in healthy donors (dated by TCRdb to the late 2010s). With regard to the full study: In an earlier analysis of some 610 of the donors, around 300 Gb of sequence data and roughly 100 million unique TCR beta sequences from about 179 million T cells were reported. An early release covering more than 500 HLA-typed donors comprised about 300 gigabases of sequencing data and roughly 85 million unique TCR sequences. Of the 300 to 450 genotyped donors, over 65% fell in the genetic ancestry cluster associated with self-reported Caucasian donors. The aim of the study was to test whether cataloging public T cell receptors could identify signatures of past pathogen exposure. The T cell repertoires of about 700 subjects were profiled by immunosequencing and related to cytomegalovirus serostatus. A separate validation cohort of 100 to 150 different subjects was used in addition to the 666-subject first cohort. To predict cytomegalovirus infection status, the study brought together high-throughput TCR immunosequencing, statistical association of individual TCRs with disease status, and machine learning. A later analysis re-analyzed previously published TCR beta repertoires from roughly 600 donors and added high-resolution HLA genotyping to study TCR occurrence patterns. Rather than using new phenotypic data, the later analysis identified candidate immune exposures from TCR beta sequences and from how often those sequences occurred across donors. In an earlier analysis of several hundred of the donors, high-throughput TCR beta sequencing was used to judge whether each TCR beta V gene segment behaved as functional or pseudogenic. Donor age, sex, ethnicity and CMV serostatus were collected together with the repertoire data. A later genetic analysis used genome-wide SNP genotypes for about 60% of the roughly 700 donors, treating that subset as a discovery cohort. All discovery cohort repertoires had been generated using a single sequencing platform. HLA typing included class I and class II loci at four-digit resolution. The number of typed donors differed by locus: about 620-640 for A, B, C, DRB1 and DQB1; 500 to 550 for DQA1; approximately 600 for DPA1; and about 450 for DPB1. Roughly five DR-DQ haplotypes were handled as single units for association and clustering, since linkage in the cohort was strong. Among 398 genotyped donors of the cohort, an average of about 240,000 unique TCR beta nucleotide sequences was sequenced per donor, of which about 18% were non-productive.

Library method: the immunoSEQ multiplex PCR assay. The multiplex PCR relied on a mix of 60 forward primers for TCR Vbeta segments and 13 reverse primers for TCR Jbeta segments. The CDR3 region of rearranged TCR beta genes was amplified from genomic DNA with a multiplex PCR assay. The amplified TCR beta libraries were sequenced on the Illumina HiSeq System as 87-base-pair reads. In the original analysis: A later analysis tallied 75 million to 95 million unique TCR beta chains across the 666 repertoires, and about 12 million of those chains were shared by two or more donors. A nearest-neighbor algorithm error-corrected the raw reads and collapsed the reads into unique sequences, merging closely related sequences to remove PCR and sequencing errors. V, D and J gene segments were assigned by aligning CDR3 sequences to IMGT reference sequences. For a sequence to be retained, a match of at least six nucleotides was required to both a V gene segment and a J gene segment. Rearrangements were classified as productive when the CDR3 lacked stop codons and remained in frame with V and J, and all other rearrangements were classified as non-productive. CDR3 was defined according to IMGT convention as the region running from the second conserved V-encoded cysteine to the conserved J-encoded phenylalanine. The earlier analysis of 550 to 650 of the donors excluded any sequence lacking an unambiguous match to a single V gene segment. In an earlier analysis of 587 of the donors, a V segment was called functional when productive rearrangements were above 56.7%, and segregating when the standard deviation between donors exceeded 5%. A statistical classification framework was built for diagnosing cytomegalovirus status from the catalog of TCR beta chain sequences. V and J gene assignment, in a later analysis, came from comparing TCR nucleotide sequences with IMGT/GENE-DB human TR gene sequences. Using the TCRdist pipeline, a later analysis assigned CDR3 sequences along with most-parsimonious VDJ recombination scenarios. In a later analysis, each TCR beta chain was defined by its CDR3 amino acid sequence together with its V-gene family, and reads lacking a unique V-gene family were excluded. In a later analysis, fewer than 650 highly shared, low-generation-probability nucleotide sequences were removed to address suspected cross-contamination and a sequencing artifact. In a later analysis, a clonal expansion index for each public chain was calculated from normalized within-repertoire ranks of inferred template counts. Generation probabilities in a later analysis came from a VDJ recombination model fitted to out-of-frame rearrangements, and those results were checked against IGoR. A later analysis scored TCR-TCR, TCR-HLA and TCR-CMV co-occurrence with hypergeometric tests, applying a repertoire-size bias correction to TCR pairs. False discovery rates were estimated in a later analysis by permuting HLA or CMV assignments 20 times. In a later analysis, co-occurring TCRs were grouped using DBSCAN, and TCRdist sequence similarity was added for clustering within HLA-allele-positive subsets. For co-occurrence clustering, repertoires with fewer than 30,000 or more than 120,000 public chains were excluded, along with roughly 5 repertoires with anomalous nucleotide sharing. TCRdb took over this immuneACCESS table, retaining in-frame rearrangements with V and J assigned. Such tables are incomplete; in checked studies, under half of the missing clones stem from an unresolved V gene, and the remainder is unexplained. For V, J and clone size, that table is used; D and trimming come from the DNA. For this sample the table gives 95,000 to 150,000 clones, of which roughly three quarters were detected only once. The ten largest clones add up to 0.85% to 1.4% of the sample.

General findings and caveats noted by the study authors: Compared with the roughly 720-donor mean, donors in an Asian-associated ancestry cluster had fewer N-insertions in productive TCRs, according to a later genetic analysis. Correlated functional status among segregating V segments might reflect linkage disequilibrium, but an unknown experimental factor could not be ruled out. In vitro tests confirmed that a few of the cytomegalovirus-associated TCR beta chains recognize cytomegalovirus antigens. The authors suggested that the approach could potentially be extended to other disease states and immunological phenotypes. A later genetic analysis associated a missense DCLRE1C variant with V-gene and J-gene trimming of TCR beta chains, and an independent cohort replicated the association. In a later analysis, TCR association rates were found to vary across HLA loci, with the most associated TCRs seen for DRB1 alleles and the fewest for HLA-C alleles. Immune exposure information for the cohort was limited to CMV serostatus. In a later analysis, HLA-associated TCR beta chains showed more clonal expansion and lower generation probabilities than non-associated chains that were equally common. The cohort was sequenced for TCR beta chains only, and without alpha or paired-chain data the features that could be detected were limited. Across donors, most TCR sequences were observed very rarely, whereas some public TCRs were present in many individuals. A total of fewer than 200 TCR beta chains were listed by the study as associated with cytomegalovirus. A further reported finding was that TCR beta sequences accurately predicted the HLA-A and HLA-B alleles for most subjects in the first cohort. According to a later analysis, parvovirus B19, influenza, CMV and Epstein-Barr virus appeared linked to several top co-occurrence clusters. The earlier analysis of approximately 540 of the donors excluded some 15 rarely observed V segments, including chromosome 9 orphons, because counts were too low. A cluster of highly shared sequence variants was judged likely to represent a technical artifact of the sequencing pipeline. The presence/absence analyses assumed that sequencing depth was roughly uniform across donors, and that assumption may not be true. Strong co-occurrence of HLA alleles, especially DR and DQ, made assigning TCR associations to individual alleles difficult. Most CMV-associated TCR beta chains appeared to be HLA-restricted in a later analysis, and the HLA associations seemed to be driven largely by CMV exposure. At a false discovery rate of 0.05, a later analysis linked 16,000 or so TCR beta sequences to specific HLA alleles. Because the 87-base-pair reads could not distinguish some IMGT-functional V segments, including TRBV6-2 and TRBV6-3, those segments were excluded. HLA typing was unavailable for some donors at each locus, so association tests used only the typed subset. Cytomegalovirus status was reported to be diagnosed by the classifier with high specificity and sensitivity in both the original and validation cohorts. In an earlier analysis of some 540 of the donors, most TCR beta V segments appeared in productive rearrangements about 87% or about 30% of the time, broadly matching IMGT annotations.

In total, 600 or so healthy bone marrow donors made up the cohort. At the time of sampling, all cohort members were nominally healthy, though unrecorded immune exposures were likely present. The donor was CMV seronegative and was included in the group of several hundred seronegative cohort members. Each donor provided a peripheral blood sample, and peripheral blood mononuclear cells were used for TCR beta sequencing. The Qiagen DNeasy Blood Extraction Kit was used to extract genomic DNA from the blood cell samples. At the junction V is shortened by 3 bases and J by 4 bases, with 19 bases in between. Spanning cysteine to phenylalanine, the CDR3 consists of 16 amino acids. Of the read, only the CDR3 DNA is kept; its 48 bases are in frame from base 1. CDR1 MNHEY and CDR2 SMNVEV were looked up in the germline V gene (reference sequence). A remark on this clone: No cognate antigen has been identified for it. Base quality data are lacking; no much larger clone is found one base away.

This TCR came from a woman aged 30 to 39 in good health and CMV-seronegative. The chain links TRBV27 with TRBJ2-7; the D gene is perhaps TRBD1, from 5 matching bases. Sequencing used PBMCs. The nucleotides are TGTGCCAGCAGTTTTTCTCCGTGGACAAGATCTTACGAGCAGTACTTC. This yields the protein CASSFSPWTRSYEQYF.